This TCR beta chain was recovered during a study of human T cells and chemical hapten exposure. Points from the study as a whole: Among expanded TCRs, significantly more large CDR3 similarity clusters formed than among controls. The donor cohort had alopecia, so its immune response may not match that of healthy people.

Library construction involved attaching unique molecular identifiers to individual cDNA molecules, which allowed quantitative, reproducible TCR counting. In TCRdb, the RACE reads were re-called with MiXCR into one record per CDR3 protein. The profile covers 85,000 to 90,000 distinct CDR3 sequences, with 9.6% appearing a single time and around 3.6% taken by the ten largest. CDR3 length equals 13 residues. CDR1 and CDR2 from the germline V gene are MNHEY and SVGEGT. Germline trimming cut 5 bases from V and 9 bases from J; bases unmatched to any gene: 3. Indicated time point: pre-sensitization, week 0. Treatment in this sample: therapeutic diphenylcyclopropenone sensitization with weekly scalp DPC. At every patch-test visit, blood was drawn before the patch test was applied. This clonotype was recorded a few times. Antigen: not known.

Sample: whole blood, taken in connection with sensitization to the hapten diphenylcyclopropenone (DPC). The V gene is TRBV6-2 or TRBV6-3, the J gene TRBJ2-4; 11 bases map to TRBD1. The source is a woman in her 40s with alopecia areata. Some clones in this sample may be carry-over from other donors' samples. The CDR3 is CASSGTGGGIQYF. The CDR3 region has the DNA TGTGCCAGCAGTGGGACAGGGGGTGGCATTCAGTACTTC.